The sequence of this T cell receptor (beta chain) was determined in a study of T cell responses to AZD1222 COVID-19 vaccine (dated by TCRdb to the early 2020s). General notes on the study: A total of 233 trial participants underwent TCR sequencing, of whom about 210 received two doses of AZD1222 and 26 received two doses of the MenACWY control vaccine. Trial participants were enrolled by age into 18-55, 56-69 and 70-plus year subgroups, with approximately 150, 30 and 60 TCR-sequenced participants respectively. Points the paper makes about the study in general: Epitopes outside the regions mutated in the B.1.351 and B.1.1.7 variants were reportedly recognized by nearly half of the unique spike-specific TCRs. Because no day 14 peak-response samples were available, the repertoires could be characterized only after the peak T cell response. Only five to seven AZD1222 recipients were SARS-CoV-2 seropositive at baseline, limiting conclusions about previously exposed vaccinees. The 56-69-year group was small, and its depth increase did not reach significance, likely because of low power. Spike-specific TCR breadth and depth rose significantly after two AZD1222 doses compared with day 0 and with MenACWY recipients. CD4 TCRs associated with the vaccine covered the entire spike protein, and the dominant responses were in regions 160-218 and 743-854. Participants were mostly white British, with more females than males. The authors suggested clonal diversity may have been underestimated.

Deletion took 5 bases off V and 0 bases off J, with a span of 12 bases between the germline ends. Looking up the germline V gene (reference sequence) yields CDR1 SEHNR and CDR2 FQNEAQ. The CDR3 measures 15 amino acids from cysteine to phenylalanine. This entry keeps only the CDR3 DNA: 45 bases, framed from base 1. The CDR3 regions of human TCRbeta chains were subjected to immunosequencing. In the authors' own workflow: TCRs in the repertoires were matched against a reference library of SARS-CoV-2-specific TCRs that had been generated with the MIRA antigen-specificity platform. Breadth was defined as the fraction of unique TCRs that were SARS-CoV-2-associated. Depth was defined as the fraction of total T cells that were SARS-CoV-2-associated. Using the MIRA data, every spike-specific TCR was mapped to the spike region that the TCR reacted to and assigned to either a CD4 or a CD8 class. Log10-transformed breadth and depth values were compared by one-way ANOVA with Sidak's multiple comparisons tests. In TCRdb, the immuneACCESS table is reduced to in-frame sequences with V and J assigned. These tables do not hold every clone; where another copy was compared, an unresolved V gene accounts for under half, and the others remain unexplained. The V and J calls and clone size come from that table; D and trimming were worked out from the DNA. The sample includes under 250,000 clones, with about 92% observed a single time. Roughly 1% of the sample lies in the top ten.

The time point label here, explained by the study, means: baseline before first vaccination. Taken with the paper, the label for treatment or condition translates to: meningococcal conjugate vaccine given as trial control. Samples from vaccinated people were obtained from the UK trials COV001 and COV002, which included a single-blind randomized controlled phase 2/3 trial of AZD1222 (ChAdOx1 nCoV-19) in healthy adults. For TCRbeta chain sequencing, PBMC samples were collected from trial participants at day 0 and at day 28 after the second dose. This clone appeared once. Its antigen is currently not known. No per-base quality is available; no much larger clone lies one base away.

This sequence was found in an adult in good health. In this chain, TRBV7-9 is recombined with TRBJ2-3; possibly the D gene is TRBD2, per 5 matching bases. This sample comprised peripheral blood, obtained on day 0 of MenACWY control vaccination. Here is the DNA: TGTGCCAGCAGCCCCGGACGGACTAGCACAGATACGCAGTATTTT. This sequence encodes CASSPGRTSTDTQYF.